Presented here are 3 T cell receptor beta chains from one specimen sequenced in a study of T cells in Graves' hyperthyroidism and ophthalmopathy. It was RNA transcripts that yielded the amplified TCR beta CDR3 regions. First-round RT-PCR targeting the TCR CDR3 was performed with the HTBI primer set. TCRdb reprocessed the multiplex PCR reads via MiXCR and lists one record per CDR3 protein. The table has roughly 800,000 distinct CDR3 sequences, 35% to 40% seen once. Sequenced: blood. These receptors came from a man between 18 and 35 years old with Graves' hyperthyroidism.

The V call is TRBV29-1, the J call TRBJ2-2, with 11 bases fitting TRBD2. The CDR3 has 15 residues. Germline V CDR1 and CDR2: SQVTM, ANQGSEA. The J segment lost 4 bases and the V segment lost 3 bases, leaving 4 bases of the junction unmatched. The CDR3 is CSVEVAGGGTGELFF. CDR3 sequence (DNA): TGCAGCGTTGAGGTAGCGGGAGGGGGCACCGGGGAGCTGTTTTTT.

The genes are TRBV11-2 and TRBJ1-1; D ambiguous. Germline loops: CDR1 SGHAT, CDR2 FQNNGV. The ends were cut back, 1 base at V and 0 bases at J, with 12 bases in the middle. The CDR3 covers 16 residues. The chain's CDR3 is CASSLVALGMNTEAFF. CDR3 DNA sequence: TGTGCCAGCAGCTTAGTGGCCCTGGGAATGAACACTGAAGCTTTCTTT.

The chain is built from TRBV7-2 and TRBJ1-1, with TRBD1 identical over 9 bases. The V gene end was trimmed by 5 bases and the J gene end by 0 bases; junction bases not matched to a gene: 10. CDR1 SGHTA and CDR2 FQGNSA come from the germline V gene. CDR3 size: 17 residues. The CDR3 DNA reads TGTGCCAGCAGCGCGCGGACAGGGGTCAGCGTGAACACTGAAGCTTTCTTT. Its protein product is CASSARTGVSVNTEAFF. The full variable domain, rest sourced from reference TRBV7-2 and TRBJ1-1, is GAGVSQSPSNKVTEKGKDVELRCDPISGHTALYWYRQSLGQGLEFLIYFQGNSAPDKSGLPSDRFSAERTGGSVSTLTIQRTQQEDSAVYLCASSARTGVSVNTEAFFGQGTRLTVV.